This T cell receptor beta chain was sequenced during a study of CD8 T cells in Susac syndrome. An amount of RNA that ranged from roughly 0.45 to 1 ug was reverse transcribed with random hexamers. Amplification of TCR beta CDR3 was carried out by immunoSEQ multiplex PCR, which covered 54 Vbeta and 13 Jbeta segments. Via MiXCR, TCRdb re-called the immunoSEQ multiplex PCR reads, giving one row per CDR3 protein. The table includes roughly 120,000 distinct CDR3 sequences, about 95% detected once. The CDR3 extends over 13 amino acids. Trimming took 7 bases from V and 10 from J; bases not matched to a gene: 8. Looked up from germline, CDR1 is MGHDK and CDR2 is SYGVNS. The CD8+ and CD4+ T cells were negatively isolated, with the TEMRA cells enriched by FACS.

The receptor comes from a human donor in good health. V gene TRBV25-1 combines with J gene TRBJ2-2; the match to TRBD2 covers 8 bases. Sequencing was done on a sample of CD4+ T cells from PBMCs. CDR3 bases: TGTGCCAGCAAGATCAGCGGGAGTGCGGAGCTGTTTTTT. Translated: CASKISGSAELFF.